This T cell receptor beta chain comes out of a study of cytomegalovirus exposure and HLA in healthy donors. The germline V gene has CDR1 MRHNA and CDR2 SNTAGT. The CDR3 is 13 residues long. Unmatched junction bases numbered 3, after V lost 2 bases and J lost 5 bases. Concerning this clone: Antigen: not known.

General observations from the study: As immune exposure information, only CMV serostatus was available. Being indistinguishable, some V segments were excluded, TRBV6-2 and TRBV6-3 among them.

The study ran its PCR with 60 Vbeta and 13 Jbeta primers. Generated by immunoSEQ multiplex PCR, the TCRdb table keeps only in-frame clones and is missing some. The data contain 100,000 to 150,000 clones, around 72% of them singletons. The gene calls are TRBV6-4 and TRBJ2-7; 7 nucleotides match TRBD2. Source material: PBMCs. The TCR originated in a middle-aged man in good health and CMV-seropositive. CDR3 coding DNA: TGTGCCAGCAGTGACGTGGGGGGGAACGAGCAGTACTTC. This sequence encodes CASSDVGGNEQYF.